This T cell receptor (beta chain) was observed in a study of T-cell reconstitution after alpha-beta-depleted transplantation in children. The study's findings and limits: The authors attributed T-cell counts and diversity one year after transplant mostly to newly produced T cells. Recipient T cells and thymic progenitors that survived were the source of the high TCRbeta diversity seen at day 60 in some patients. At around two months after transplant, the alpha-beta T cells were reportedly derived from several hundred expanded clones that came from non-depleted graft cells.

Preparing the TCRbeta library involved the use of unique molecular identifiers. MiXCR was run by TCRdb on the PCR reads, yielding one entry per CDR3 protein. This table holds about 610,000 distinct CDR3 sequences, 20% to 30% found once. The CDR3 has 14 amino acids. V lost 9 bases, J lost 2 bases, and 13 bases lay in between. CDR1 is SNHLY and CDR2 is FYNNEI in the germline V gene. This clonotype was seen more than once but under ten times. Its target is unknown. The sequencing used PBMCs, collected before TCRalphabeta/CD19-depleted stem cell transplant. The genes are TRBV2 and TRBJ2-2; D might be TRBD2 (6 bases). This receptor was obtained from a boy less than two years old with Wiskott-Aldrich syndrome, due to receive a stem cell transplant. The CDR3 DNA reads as TGTGCCAGGCGGGTGGGACTTAACACCGGGGAGCTGTTTTTT. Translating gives CARRVGLNTGELFF.